The T cell receptor beta chain described here comes from a study of blood T cell repertoires in COVID-19. CDR3 length: 15 amino acids. With 6 bases removed from V and 1 base from J, the gap between germline ends came to 14 bases. Germline V gene data show CDR1 as MNHEY and CDR2 as SVGAGI. TCRdb's table, derived via immunoSEQ multiplex PCR, lists solely in-frame clones and lacks some. Among around 170,000 clones listed, under 85% were seen once. The chain recombines TRBV6-5 with TRBJ2-3; maybe TRBD2 (7 bases). The receptor was derived from a woman in her thirties or forties with acute or convalescent COVID-19. Sequenced input: peripheral blood. Here the CDR3 reads CASSLRGRGTDTQYF. DNA of the CDR3: TGTGCCAGCAGCTTGCGGGGGCGGGGCACAGATACGCAGTATTTT.